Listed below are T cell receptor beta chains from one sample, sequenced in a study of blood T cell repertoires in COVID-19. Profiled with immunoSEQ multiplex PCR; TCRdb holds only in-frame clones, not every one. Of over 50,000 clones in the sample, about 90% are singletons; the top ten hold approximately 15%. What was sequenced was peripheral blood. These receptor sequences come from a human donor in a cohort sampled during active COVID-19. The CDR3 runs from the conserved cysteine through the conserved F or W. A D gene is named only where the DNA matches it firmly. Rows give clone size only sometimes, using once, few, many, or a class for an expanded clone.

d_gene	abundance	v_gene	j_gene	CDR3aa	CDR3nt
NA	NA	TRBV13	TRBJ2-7	CASSPHITYEQYF	TGTGCCAGCAGCCCCCACATTACCTACGAGCAGTACTTC
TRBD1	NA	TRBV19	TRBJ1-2	CASRNRGPNYGYTF	TGTGCCAGTAGGAACAGGGGGCCTAACTATGGCTACACCTTC
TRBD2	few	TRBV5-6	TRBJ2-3	CASSFYSGRATDTQYF	TGTGCCAGCAGCTTTTACAGCGGGAGGGCCACAGATACGCAGTATTTT
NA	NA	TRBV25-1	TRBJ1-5	CASSDQTGQFSNQPQHF	TGTGCCAGCAGTGACCAAACAGGACAGTTTAGCAATCAGCCCCAGCATTTT
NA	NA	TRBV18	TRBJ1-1	CASSPVGQTEAFF	TGTGCCAGCTCACCAGTAGGACAAACTGAAGCTTTCTTT
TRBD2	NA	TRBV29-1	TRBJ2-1	CSVPGLAGAYNEQFF	TGCAGCGTTCCAGGACTAGCGGGAGCATACAATGAGCAGTTCTTC
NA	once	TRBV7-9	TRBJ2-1	CASSFLQSGEQFF	TGTGCCAGCAGCTTCCTCCAGTCAGGTGAGCAGTTCTTC
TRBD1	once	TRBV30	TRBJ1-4	CAWSGPWQGVEKLFF	TGTGCCTGGAGTGGGCCGTGGCAGGGGGTCGAAAAACTGTTTTTT
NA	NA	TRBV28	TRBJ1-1	CASSVTVFTEAFF	TGTGCCAGCAGTGTGACAGTTTTTACTGAAGCTTTCTTT
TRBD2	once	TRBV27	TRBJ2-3	CASSLGLAGYTQYF	TGTGCCAGCAGTTTGGGACTAGCGGGGTATACGCAGTATTTT
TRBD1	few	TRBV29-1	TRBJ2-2	CSVRHPGGASGELFF	TGCAGCGTTCGCCACCCAGGGGGCGCGTCCGGGGAGCTGTTTTTT
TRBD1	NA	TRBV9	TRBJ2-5	CASSVGLQTGLETQYF	TGTGCCAGCAGCGTAGGGCTTCAGACAGGGCTGGAGACCCAGTACTTC
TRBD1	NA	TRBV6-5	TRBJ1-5	CASSSGAGGYQPQHF	TGTGCCAGCAGCAGTGGGGCAGGGGGTTATCAGCCCCAGCATTTT
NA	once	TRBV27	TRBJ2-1	CASSLWSPAVF	TGTGCCAGCAGTTTATGGTCCCCAGCGGTCTTC
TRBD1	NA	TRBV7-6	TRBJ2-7	CASSLAGTGYEQYF	TGTGCCAGCAGCTTAGCGGGGACAGGCTACGAGCAGTACTTC
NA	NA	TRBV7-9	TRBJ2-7	CASSLSGTYEQYF	TGTGCCAGCAGCCTTTCCGGGACATACGAGCAGTACTTC
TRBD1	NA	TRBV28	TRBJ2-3	CASKGQAKGSDTQYF	TGTGCCAGCAAGGGACAGGCCAAAGGCTCAGATACGCAGTATTTT
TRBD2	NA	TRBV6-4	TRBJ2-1	CASSAGGSRRNEQFF	TGTGCCAGCAGTGCAGGCGGGAGTCGTCGCAATGAGCAGTTCTTC
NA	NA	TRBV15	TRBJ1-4	CATSRDRESEKLFF	TGTGCCACCAGCAGAGATAGAGAGAGTGAAAAACTGTTTTTT
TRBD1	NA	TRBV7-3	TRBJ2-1	CASSQIGGGHEQFF	TGTGCCAGCAGCCAAATAGGGGGCGGCCATGAGCAGTTCTTC
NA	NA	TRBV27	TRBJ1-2	CASSGRETNYGYTF	TGTGCCAGCAGTGGGCGGGAGACTAACTATGGCTACACCTTC
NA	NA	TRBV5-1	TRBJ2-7	CASSLPSYEQYF	TGCGCCAGCAGCTTGCCGTCCTACGAGCAGTACTTC
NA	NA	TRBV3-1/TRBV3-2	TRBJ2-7	CASSRSGEQYF	TGTGCCAGCAGCCGATCCGGCGAGCAGTACTTC
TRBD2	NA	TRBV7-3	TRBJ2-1	CASSRGLGAYNEQFF	TGTGCCAGCAGCCGCGGACTAGGGGCCTACAATGAGCAGTTCTTC
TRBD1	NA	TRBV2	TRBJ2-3	CASSRSGTGVLTDTQYF	TGTGCCAGCAGTCGTTCCGGGACAGGGGTCCTCACAGATACGCAGTATTTT
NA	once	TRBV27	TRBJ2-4	CASKAPPIDIQYF	TGTGCCAGCAAAGCCCCCCCCATTGACATTCAGTACTTC
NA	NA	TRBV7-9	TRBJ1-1	CASSSGTSTEAFF	TGTGCCAGCAGCTCTGGGACAAGCACTGAAGCTTTCTTT
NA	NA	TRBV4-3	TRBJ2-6	CASSQVRGGSSGANVLTF	TGCGCCAGCAGCCAAGTAAGGGGGGGCAGCTCTGGGGCCAACGTCCTGACTTTC
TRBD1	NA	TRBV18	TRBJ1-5	CASSLRGTASNQPQHF	TGTGCCAGCTCCCTCCGCGGGACAGCTAGCAATCAGCCCCAGCATTTT
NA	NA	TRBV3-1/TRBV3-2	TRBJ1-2	CASSQQNYGYTF	TGTGCCAGCAGCCAACAGAACTATGGCTACACCTTC
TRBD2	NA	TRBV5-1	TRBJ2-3	CASSLGLRERDTQYF	TGCGCCAGCAGCTTGGGTTTGCGGGAGAGAGATACGCAGTATTTT
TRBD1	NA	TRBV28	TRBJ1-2	CATVIQGQGYTF	TGTGCCACCGTGATACAGGGGCAAGGCTACACCTTC
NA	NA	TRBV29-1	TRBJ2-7	CSVVHSSYEQYF	TGCAGCGTTGTGCACAGCTCCTACGAGCAGTACTTC
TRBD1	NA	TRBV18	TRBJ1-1	CASSPLPQGAIGAKYTEAFF	TGTGCCAGCTCACCACTTCCACAGGGGGCTATCGGAGCGAAGTACACTGAAGCTTTCTTT